This TCR beta chain was captured in a study of T-cell memory formation after mild COVID-19. General observations from the study: There were some responding clones in pre-infection memory, which suggested that cross-reactive memory had joined.

V was trimmed by 6 bases and J by 1 base, leaving 9 bases between them. This CDR3 is built from 12 residues. Per germline, CDR1 DFQATT and CDR2 SNEGSKA (reference sequence). Regarding this clonotype: Its cognate antigen is unknown.

TCRdb analysed the 5' RACE reads with MiXCR anew, one entry per CDR3 protein. The sample holds 240,000 or so distinct CDR3 sequences, more than 8% seen once. This sequence originates from a young man who had mild COVID-19 (a few samples of this study predate the infection). Cell type and time point are not known. Sequenced sample: PBMCs or a T cell subset sorted from them (not recorded which). The genes are TRBV20-1 and TRBJ1-1; D remains unclear. The CDR3 reads CSARVPNTEAFF. CDR3 nucleotide sequence: TGCAGTGCCCGCGTCCCGAACACTGAAGCTTTCTTT.